This T cell receptor beta chain was profiled in a study of spatial heterogeneity in lung cancer. TCRdb recomputed calls from the 5' RACE reads with MiXCR, one row per CDR3 protein. The data show about 9,300 distinct CDR3 sequences, under 8% seen once. Germline CDR1 and CDR2: SGHTA and FQGNSA. V was trimmed by 1 base and J by 10 bases, leaving 11 bases between them. The CDR3 totals 13 residues. Study findings and constraints: Counts of expanded intratumoral alpha and beta TCRs tracked tumor mutation counts.

Time point denoted: sample taken at primary tumor resection. This clonotype appeared many times. No antigen is known for it. The rearrangement joins TRBV7-2 to TRBJ2-1, with a weak D call TRBD2 (5 bases). This clonotype was sampled from a male donor with early-stage non-small cell lung cancer. The material was lung tumor tissue, obtained at surgery. The CDR3 here is CASSLGAGSEQFF. CDR3 in DNA: TGTGCCAGCAGCTTAGGGGCGGGTAGCGAGCAGTTCTTC.